This TCR beta chain emerged from a study of identical twins. Germline V gene data show CDR1 as MNHEY and CDR2 as SVGAGI. The CDR3 numbers 13 amino acids, ends counted. This clonotype was counted at least ten times. This CDR3 is missing its conserved last phenylalanine or tryptophan, likely due to a read error. The DNA is left out, because the CDR3 cannot be placed on it with certainty; the CDR3 is given as TCRdb lists it. Unique molecular identifiers were present on the cDNA, which also gained a universal primer site by template switching. TCRdb used MiXCR to reprocess the 5' RACE reads, holding one entry per CDR3 protein. The repertoire holds roughly 500,000 distinct CDR3 sequences, with 22% as singletons. These same records also appear under a second study, on T cells expressing NK-cell markers. From that study: Each TCR beta repertoire originated in sorted T cells that were CD3+CD56+NKG2C+, CD3+CD56+NKG2C- or CD3+CD56-NKG2C+. In the group of eight sequenced donors, seven were HCMV-seropositive and one was seronegative. Whether the expanded NKG2C+ T cell clones recognized HCMV remained unclear.

The receptor's source is a woman aged 18-29 years in good health. Sequencing was done on a sample of CD4+ T cells sorted from blood. V gene TRBV6-5 combines with J gene TRBJ1-3. The CDR3 here is CASSYHMWATGPL.